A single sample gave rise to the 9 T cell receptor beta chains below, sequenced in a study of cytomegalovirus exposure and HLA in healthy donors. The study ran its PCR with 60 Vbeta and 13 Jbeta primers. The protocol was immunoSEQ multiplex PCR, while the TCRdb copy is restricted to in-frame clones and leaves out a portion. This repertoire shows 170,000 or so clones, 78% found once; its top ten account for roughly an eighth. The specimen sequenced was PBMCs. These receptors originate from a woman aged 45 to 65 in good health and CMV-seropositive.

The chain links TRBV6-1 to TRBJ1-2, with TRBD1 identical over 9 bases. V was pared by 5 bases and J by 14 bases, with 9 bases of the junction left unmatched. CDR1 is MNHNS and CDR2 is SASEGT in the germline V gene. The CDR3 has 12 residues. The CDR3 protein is CASSLTGTGTTF. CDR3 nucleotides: TGTGCCAGCAGTCTTACCGGGACAGGGACTACCTTC.

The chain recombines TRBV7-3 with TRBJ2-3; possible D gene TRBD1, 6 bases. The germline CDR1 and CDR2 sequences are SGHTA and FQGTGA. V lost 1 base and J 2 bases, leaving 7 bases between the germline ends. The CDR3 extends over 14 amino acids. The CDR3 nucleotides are TGTGCCAGCAGCTTAAGGGGGCCCACAGATACGCAGTATTTT. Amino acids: CASSLRGPTDTQYF.

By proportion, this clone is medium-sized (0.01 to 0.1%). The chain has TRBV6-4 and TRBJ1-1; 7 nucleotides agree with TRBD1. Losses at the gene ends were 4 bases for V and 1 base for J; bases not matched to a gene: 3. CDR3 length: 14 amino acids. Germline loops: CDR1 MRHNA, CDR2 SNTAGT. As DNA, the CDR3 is TGTGCCAGCAGTGCCGGGACAGCGAACACTGAAGCTTTCTTT. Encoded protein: CASSAGTANTEAFF.

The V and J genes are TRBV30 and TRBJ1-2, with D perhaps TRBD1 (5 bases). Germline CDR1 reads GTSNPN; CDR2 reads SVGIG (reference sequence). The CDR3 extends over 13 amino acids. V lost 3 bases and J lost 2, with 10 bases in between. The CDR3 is CAWSEDKNYGYTF. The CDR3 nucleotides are TGTGCCTGGAGCGAGGACAAAAACTATGGCTACACCTTC.

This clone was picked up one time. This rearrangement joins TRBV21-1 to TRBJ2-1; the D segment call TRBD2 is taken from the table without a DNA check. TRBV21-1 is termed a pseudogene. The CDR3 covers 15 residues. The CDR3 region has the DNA TGTGCCAGCGGCGCCCTGGGGCTAGCGGTCTATGAGCAGTTCTTC. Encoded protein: CASGALGLAVYEQFF.

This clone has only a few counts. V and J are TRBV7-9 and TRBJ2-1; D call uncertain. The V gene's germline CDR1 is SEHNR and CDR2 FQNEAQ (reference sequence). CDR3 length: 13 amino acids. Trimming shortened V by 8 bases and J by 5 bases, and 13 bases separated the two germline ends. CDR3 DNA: TGTGCCAGCCGAGGATGGTTCCACAATGAGCAGTTCTTC. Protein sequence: CASRGWFHNEQFF.

The CDR3 sequence: CASSRGTGSYEQYF. CDR3 in DNA: TGTGCCAGCTCACGGGGGACAGGCTCCTACGAGCAGTACTTC. This rearrangement joins TRBV18 to TRBJ2-7; 8 bases agree with TRBD1. The CDR3 runs to 14 residues. Per the germline V gene, CDR1 is KGHSH and CDR2 is LQKENI. The V and J ends lost 4 bases and 0 bases, in that order; junction bases with no gene match: 2. Full variable domain (remainder filled in from reference TRBV18 and TRBJ2-7): NAGVMQNPRHLVRRRGQEARLRCSPMKGHSHVYWYRQLPEEGLKFMVYLQKENIIDESGMPKERFSAEFPKEGPSILRIQQVVRGDSAAYFCASSRGTGSYEQYFGPGTRLTVT.

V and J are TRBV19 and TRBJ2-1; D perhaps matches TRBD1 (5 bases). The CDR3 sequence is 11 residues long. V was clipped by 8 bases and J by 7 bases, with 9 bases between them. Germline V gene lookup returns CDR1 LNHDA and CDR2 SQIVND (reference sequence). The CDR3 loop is CASGRVNEQFF. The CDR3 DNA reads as TGTGCCAGTGGCAGGGTAAATGAGCAGTTCTTC.

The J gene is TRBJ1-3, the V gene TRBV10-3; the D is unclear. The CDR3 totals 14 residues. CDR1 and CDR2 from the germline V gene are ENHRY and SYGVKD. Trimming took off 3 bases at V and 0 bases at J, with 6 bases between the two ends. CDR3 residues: CAISDQYSGNTIYF. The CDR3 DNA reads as TGTGCCATCAGTGACCAGTACTCTGGAAACACCATATATTTT.